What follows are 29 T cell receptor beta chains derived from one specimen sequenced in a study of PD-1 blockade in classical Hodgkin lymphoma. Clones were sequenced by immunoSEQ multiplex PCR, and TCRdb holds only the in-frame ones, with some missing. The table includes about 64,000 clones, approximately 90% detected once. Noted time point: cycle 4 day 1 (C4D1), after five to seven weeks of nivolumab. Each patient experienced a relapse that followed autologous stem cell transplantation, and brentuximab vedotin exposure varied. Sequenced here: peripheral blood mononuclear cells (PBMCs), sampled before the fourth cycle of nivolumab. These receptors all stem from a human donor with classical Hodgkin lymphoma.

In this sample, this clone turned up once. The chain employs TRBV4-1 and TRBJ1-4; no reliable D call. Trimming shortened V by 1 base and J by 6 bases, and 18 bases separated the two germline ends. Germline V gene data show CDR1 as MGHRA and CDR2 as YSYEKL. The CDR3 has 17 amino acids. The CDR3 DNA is TGCGCCAGCAGCCAAGTGGGGAGGGAACGCCACCATGAAAAACTGTTTTTT. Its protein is CASSQVGRERHHEKLFF.

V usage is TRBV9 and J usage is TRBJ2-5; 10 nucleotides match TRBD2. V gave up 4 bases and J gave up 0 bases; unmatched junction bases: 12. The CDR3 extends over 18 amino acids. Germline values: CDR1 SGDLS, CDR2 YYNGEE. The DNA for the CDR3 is TGTGCCAGCAGCTCACTTGGGGTGGGGACTAGCGACCAAGAGACCCAGTACTTC. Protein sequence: CASSSLGVGTSDQETQYF. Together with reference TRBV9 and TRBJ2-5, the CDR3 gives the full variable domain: DSGVTQTPKHLITATGQRVTLRCSPRSGDLSVYWYQQSLDQGLQFLIQYYNGEERAKGNILERFSAQQFPDLHSELNLSSLELGDSALYFCASSSLGVGTSDQETQYFGPGTRLLVL.

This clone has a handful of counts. CDR3 bases: TGTGCCAGCAGCCACCAGGGGGGGAACTACTACGAGCAGTACTTC. Translating gives CASSHQGGNYYEQYF. The chain uses TRBV27 and TRBJ2-7, with D possibly being TRBD1 or TRBD2 (7 bases each). The germline V gene has CDR1 MNHEY and CDR2 SMNVEV (reference sequence). The CDR3 is made up of 15 amino acids. Trimming cost V 6 bases and J 3 bases, with 18 bases left between them.

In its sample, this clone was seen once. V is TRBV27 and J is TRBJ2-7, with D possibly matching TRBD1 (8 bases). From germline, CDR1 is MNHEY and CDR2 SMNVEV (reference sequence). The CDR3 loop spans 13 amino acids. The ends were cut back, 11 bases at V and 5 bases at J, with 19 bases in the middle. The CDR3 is CAAGADRADEQYF. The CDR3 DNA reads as TGTGCCGCGGGGGCGGACAGGGCCGACGAGCAGTACTTC.

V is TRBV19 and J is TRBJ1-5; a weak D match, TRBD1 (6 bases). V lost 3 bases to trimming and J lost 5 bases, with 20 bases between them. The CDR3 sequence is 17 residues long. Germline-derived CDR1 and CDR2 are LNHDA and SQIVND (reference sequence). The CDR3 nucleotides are TGTGCCAGTAGTATTCATTACAGGGACAATCGGGATCAGCCCCAGCATTTT. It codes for CASSIHYRDNRDQPQHF.

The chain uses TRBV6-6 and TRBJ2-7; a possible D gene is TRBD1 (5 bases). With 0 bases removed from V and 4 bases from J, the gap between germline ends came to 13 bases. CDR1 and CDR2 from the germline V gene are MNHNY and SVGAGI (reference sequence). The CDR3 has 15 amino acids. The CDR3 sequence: CASSYSTFRAYEQYF. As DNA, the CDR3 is TGTGCCAGCAGTTACTCGACCTTCAGGGCTTACGAGCAGTACTTC.

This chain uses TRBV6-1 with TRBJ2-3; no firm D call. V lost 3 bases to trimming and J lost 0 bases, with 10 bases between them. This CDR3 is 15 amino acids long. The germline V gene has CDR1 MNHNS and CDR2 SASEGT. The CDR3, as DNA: TGTGCCAGCAGTGAGTTGGTAGGGAGCACAGATACGCAGTATTTT. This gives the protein CASSELVGSTDTQYF.

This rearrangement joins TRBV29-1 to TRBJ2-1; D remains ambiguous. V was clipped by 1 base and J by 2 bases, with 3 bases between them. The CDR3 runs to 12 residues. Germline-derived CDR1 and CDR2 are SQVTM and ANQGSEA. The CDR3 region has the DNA TGCAGCGTTGAAGGTCCCTACAATGAGCAGTTCTTC. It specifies CSVEGPYNEQFF.

The CDR3 here is CASSFGPDSPLHF. CDR3 in DNA: TGTGCCAGCAGCTTTGGACCGGATTCACCCCTCCACTTT. The chain recombines TRBV5-4 with TRBJ1-6; no clear D. This CDR3 region has 13 residues. The V end lost 2 bases, the J end lost 8 bases, and 8 bases lay between the germline ends. Germline lookup yields CDR1 SGHNT and CDR2 YYREEE (reference sequence).

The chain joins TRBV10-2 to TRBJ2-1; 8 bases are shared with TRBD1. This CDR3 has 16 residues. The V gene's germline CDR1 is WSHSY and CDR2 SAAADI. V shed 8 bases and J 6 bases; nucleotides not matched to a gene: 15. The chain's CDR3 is CASGFGQGGVGNEQFF. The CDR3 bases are TGCGCCAGCGGTTTTGGACAGGGTGGGGTTGGCAATGAGCAGTTCTTC.

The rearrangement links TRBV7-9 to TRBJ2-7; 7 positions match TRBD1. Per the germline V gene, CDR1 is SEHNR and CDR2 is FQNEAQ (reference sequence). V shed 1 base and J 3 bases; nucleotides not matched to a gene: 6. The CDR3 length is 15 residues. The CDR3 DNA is TGTGCCAGCAGCTTAGGGGTGGGACAGAACTACGAGCAGTACTTC. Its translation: CASSLGVGQNYEQYF.

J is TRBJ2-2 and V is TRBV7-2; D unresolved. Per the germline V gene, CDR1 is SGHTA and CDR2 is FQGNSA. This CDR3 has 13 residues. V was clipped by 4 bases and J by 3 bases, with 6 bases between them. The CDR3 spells CASSWDYTGELFF. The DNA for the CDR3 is TGTGCCAGCAGCTGGGATTACACCGGGGAGCTGTTTTTT.

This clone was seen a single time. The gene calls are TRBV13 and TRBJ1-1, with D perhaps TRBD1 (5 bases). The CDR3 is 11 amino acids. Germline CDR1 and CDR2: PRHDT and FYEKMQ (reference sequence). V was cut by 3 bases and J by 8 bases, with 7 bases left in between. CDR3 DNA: TGTGCCAGCAGCTTCGGGGCCGAAGCTTTCTTT. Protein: CASSFGAEAFF.

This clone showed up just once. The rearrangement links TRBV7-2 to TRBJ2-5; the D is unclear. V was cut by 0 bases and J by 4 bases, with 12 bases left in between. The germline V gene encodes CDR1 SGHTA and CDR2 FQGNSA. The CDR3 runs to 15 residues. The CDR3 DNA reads TGTGCCAGCAGCTTAGCGGAATTTCGGAGAGAGACCCAGTACTTC. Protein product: CASSLAEFRRETQYF.

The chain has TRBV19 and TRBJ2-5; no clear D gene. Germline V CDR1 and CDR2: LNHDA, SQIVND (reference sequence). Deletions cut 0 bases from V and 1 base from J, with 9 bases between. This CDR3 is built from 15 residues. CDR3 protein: CASSIDTGSQETQYF. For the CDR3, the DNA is TGTGCCAGTAGTATAGATACGGGCAGCCAAGAGACCCAGTACTTC.

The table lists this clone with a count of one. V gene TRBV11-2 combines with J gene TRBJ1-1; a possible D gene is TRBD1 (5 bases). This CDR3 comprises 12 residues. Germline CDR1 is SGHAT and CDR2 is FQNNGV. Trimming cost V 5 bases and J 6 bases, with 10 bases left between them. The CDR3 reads CASSPQGSEAFF. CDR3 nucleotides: TGTGCCAGCAGCCCTCAGGGTTCTGAAGCTTTCTTT.

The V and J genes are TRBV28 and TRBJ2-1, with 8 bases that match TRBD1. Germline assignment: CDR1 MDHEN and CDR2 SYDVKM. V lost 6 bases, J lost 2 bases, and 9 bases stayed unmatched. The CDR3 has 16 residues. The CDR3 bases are TGTGCCAGCAGCTCTCCCGGGACAGGAGCCTACAATGAGCAGTTCTTC. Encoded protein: CASSSPGTGAYNEQFF.

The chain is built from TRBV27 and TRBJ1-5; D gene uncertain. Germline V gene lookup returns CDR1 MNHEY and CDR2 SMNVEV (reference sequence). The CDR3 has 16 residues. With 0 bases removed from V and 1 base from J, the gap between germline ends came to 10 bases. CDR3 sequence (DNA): TGTGCCAGCAGTTTATCGGCGTCCTGGAGCAATCAGCCCCAGCATTTT. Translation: CASSLSASWSNQPQHF.

The CDR3 reads CAISDVTGNYGYTF. The CDR3 region has the DNA TGTGCCATCAGTGATGTTACCGGTAACTATGGCTACACCTTC. The chain recombines TRBV10-3 with TRBJ1-2; D gene uncertain. The germline gives CDR1 ENHRY, CDR2 SYGVKD. Trimming removed 3 bases at V and 1 base at J, with 9 bases between. The CDR3 loop spans 14 amino acids.

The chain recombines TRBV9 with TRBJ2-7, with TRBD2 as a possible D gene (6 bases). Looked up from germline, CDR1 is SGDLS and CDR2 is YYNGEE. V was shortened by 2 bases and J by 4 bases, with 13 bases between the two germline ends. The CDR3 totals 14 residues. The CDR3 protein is CASSVAPAGYEQYF. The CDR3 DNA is TGTGCCAGCAGCGTCGCCCCCGCGGGGTACGAGCAGTACTTC.

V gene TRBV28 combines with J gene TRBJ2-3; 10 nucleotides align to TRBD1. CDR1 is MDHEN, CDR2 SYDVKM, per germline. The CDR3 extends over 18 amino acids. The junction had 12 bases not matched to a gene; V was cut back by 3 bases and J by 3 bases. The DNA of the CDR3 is TGTGCCAGCAGTTTTCGTGCGTGGGACAGGGGAGTTACAGATACGCAGTATTTT. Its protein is CASSFRAWDRGVTDTQYF.

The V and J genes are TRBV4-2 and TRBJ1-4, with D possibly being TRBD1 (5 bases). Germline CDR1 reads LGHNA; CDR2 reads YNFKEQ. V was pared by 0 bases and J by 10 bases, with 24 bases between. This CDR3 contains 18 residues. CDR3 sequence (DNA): TGTGCCAGCAGCCAAGATTTGGGAAGGGGACCAAGGGAGGGAAAACTGTTTTTT. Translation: CASSQDLGRGPREGKLFF.

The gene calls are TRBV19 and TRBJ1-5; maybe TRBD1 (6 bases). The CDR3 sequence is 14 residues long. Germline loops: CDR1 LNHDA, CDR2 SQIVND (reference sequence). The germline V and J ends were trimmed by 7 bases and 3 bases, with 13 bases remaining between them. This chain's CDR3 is CASTLGQINQPQHF. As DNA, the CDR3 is TGTGCCAGTACCCTAGGACAGATCAATCAGCCCCAGCATTTT.

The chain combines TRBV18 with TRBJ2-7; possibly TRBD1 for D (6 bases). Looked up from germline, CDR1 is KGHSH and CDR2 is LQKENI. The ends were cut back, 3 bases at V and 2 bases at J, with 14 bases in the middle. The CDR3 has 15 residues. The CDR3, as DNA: TGTGCCAGCTCACCTACCGGGACACCAACCTACGAGCAGTACTTC. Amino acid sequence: CASSPTGTPTYEQYF.

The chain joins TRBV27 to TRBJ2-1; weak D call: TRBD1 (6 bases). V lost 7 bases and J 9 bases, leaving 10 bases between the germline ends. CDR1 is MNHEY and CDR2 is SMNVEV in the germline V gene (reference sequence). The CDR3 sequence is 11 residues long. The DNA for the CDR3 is TGTGCCAGCACCCAGGGGTTTGAGCAGTTCTTC. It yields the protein CASTQGFEQFF.

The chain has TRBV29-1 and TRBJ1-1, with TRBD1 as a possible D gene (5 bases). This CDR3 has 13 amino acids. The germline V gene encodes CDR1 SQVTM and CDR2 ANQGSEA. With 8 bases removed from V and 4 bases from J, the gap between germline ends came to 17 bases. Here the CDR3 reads CSCLGGRVTEAFF. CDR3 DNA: TGCAGCTGTTTGGGGGGACGGGTCACTGAAGCTTTCTTT. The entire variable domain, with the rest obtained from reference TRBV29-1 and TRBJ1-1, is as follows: SAVISQKPSRDICQRGTSLTIQCQVDSQVTMMFWYRQQPGQSLTLIATANQGSEATYESGFVIDKFPISRPNLTFSTLTVSNMSPEDSSIYLCSCLGGRVTEAFFGQGTRLTVV.

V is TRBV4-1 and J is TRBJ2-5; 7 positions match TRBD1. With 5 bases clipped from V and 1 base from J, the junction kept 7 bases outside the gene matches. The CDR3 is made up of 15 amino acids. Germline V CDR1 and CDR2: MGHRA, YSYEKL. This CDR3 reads CASSTGTVSQETQYF. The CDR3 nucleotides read TGCGCCAGCAGCACCGGGACAGTAAGCCAAGAGACCCAGTACTTC.

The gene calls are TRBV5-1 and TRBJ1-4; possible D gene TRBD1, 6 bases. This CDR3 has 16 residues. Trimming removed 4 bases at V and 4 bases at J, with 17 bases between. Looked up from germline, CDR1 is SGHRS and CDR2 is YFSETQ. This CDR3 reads CASSTGRGAGNEKLFF. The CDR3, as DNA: TGCGCCAGCAGCACCGGACGGGGGGCGGGTAATGAAAAACTGTTTTTT.

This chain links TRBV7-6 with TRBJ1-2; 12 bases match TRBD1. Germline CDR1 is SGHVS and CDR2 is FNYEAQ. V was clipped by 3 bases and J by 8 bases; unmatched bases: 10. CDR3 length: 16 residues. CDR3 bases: TGTGCCAGCAGCTTCCCGGGACAGGGGGCGAGGGAAGGCTACACCTTC. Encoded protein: CASSFPGQGAREGYTF.